This record looks at one T cell receptor (beta chain) sequence and its context. The ends were cut back, 4 bases at V and 1 base at J, with 17 bases in the middle. There are 16 residues in the CDR3. The source of the sample is a study of blood T cells in healthy people across ages. A sample-barcoded 5' primer and a J-beta primer mix were used in a second PCR of about 7 to 11 cycles. MiXCR, run by TCRdb on the 5' RACE reads, gives a single entry per CDR3 protein. Of 1.5 million to 2 million distinct CDR3 sequences in the sample, 28% are singletons; the top ten hold 7.7%. The sample comprised blood. The sequence came from a woman in her twenties or thirties in good health. V usage is TRBV12-3 or TRBV12-4 and J usage is TRBJ2-7, with D possibly being TRBD1 (5 bases). CDR3 nucleotide sequence: TGTGCCAGCAGTTGGAGTAGGGGCAGGCGTTCCTACGAGCAGTACTTC. Translating it yields CASSWSRGRRSYEQYF.